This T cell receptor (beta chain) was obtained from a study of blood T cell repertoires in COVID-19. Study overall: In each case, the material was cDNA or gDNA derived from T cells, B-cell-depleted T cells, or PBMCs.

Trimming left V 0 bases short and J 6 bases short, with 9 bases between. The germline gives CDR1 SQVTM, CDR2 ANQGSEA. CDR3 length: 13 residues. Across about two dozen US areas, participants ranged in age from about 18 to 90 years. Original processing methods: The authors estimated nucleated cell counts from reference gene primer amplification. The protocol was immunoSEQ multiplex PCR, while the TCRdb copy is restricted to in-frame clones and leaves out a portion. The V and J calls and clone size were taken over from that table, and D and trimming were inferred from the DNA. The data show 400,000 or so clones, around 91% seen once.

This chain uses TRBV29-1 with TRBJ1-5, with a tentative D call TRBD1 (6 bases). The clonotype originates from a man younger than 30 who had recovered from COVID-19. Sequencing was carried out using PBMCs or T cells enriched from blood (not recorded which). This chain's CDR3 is CSVEDGRGQPQHF. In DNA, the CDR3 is TGCAGCGTTGAAGACGGCAGGGGTCAGCCCCAGCATTTT.